Presented here are 32 T cell receptor beta chains from one specimen sequenced in a study of OX40 agonist ivuxolimab in advanced cancers. TCRdb keeps only in-frame clones here, not all; method: immunoSEQ multiplex PCR. The sample includes roughly 72,000 clones, 81% seen only once; the top ten take about 5%. Sequencing used CD4+ or CD8+ T cells sorted from blood, obtained in a trial of the OX40 agonist ivuxolimab. These receptors came from an adult with an advanced solid tumor such as melanoma, head and neck, liver or kidney cancer.

V usage is TRBV12-5 and J usage is TRBJ1-1; D unresolved. V was cut by 4 bases and J by 6 bases, with 9 bases left in between. Germline assignment: CDR1 LGHNT and CDR2 FRNRAP. The CDR3 has 12 amino acids. The CDR3 loop reads CASGYLRAEAFF. The DNA of the CDR3 is TGTGCTAGTGGTTATCTCCGGGCTGAAGCTTTCTTT.

A word on this clone: The same CDR3 also results from other DNA sequences found in this sample. V usage is TRBV5-1 and J usage is TRBJ2-5, with D tentatively TRBD2 (6 bases). CDR1 and CDR2 (germline): SGHRS, YFSETQ. Deletions cut 3 bases from V and 4 bases from J, with 10 bases between. The CDR3 contains 13 residues. The CDR3 nucleotides read TGCGCCAGCAGCTCGGAGGGCAGAGAGACCCAGTACTTC. As protein: CASSSEGRETQYF.

The chain combines TRBV5-5 with TRBJ2-5; D is uncertain. Trimming pared 7 bases from V and 0 bases from J, leaving 13 bases between. This CDR3 is built from 14 residues. Germline lookup yields CDR1 SGHKS and CDR2 YYEKEE (reference sequence). In DNA, the CDR3 is TGTGCCAGCCGCCAGAACGTTAACCAAGAGACCCAGTACTTC. Its protein is CASRQNVNQETQYF.

This clone was detected a few times. V is TRBV7-3 and J is TRBJ2-1, with 11 bases matching TRBD2. CDR1 SGHTA and CDR2 FQGTGA come from the germline V gene. This CDR3 is built from 16 residues. With V trimmed by 2 bases and J by 7 bases, 7 bases remained unmatched. The CDR3 nucleotides are TGTGCCAGCAGCTTAGATATAGCGGGAGGGAGAAATGAGCAGTTCTTC. Encoded protein: CASSLDIAGGRNEQFF. Full variable domain (rest looked up from reference TRBV7-3 and TRBJ2-1): GAGVSQTPSNKVTEKGKYVELRCDPISGHTALYWYRQSLGQGPEFLIYFQGTGAADDSGLPNDRFFAVRPEGSVSTLKIQRTERGDSAVYLCASSLDIAGGRNEQFFGPGTRLTVL.

The chain couples TRBV18 to TRBJ1-1; 8 bases line up with TRBD1. The V gene's germline CDR1 is KGHSH and CDR2 LQKENI. The trim removed 1 base at V and 6 bases at J, leaving 4 bases unmatched. The CDR3 contains 14 residues. In nucleotides, the CDR3 is TGTGCCAGCTCACCACGAGGGACAGGCCCTGAAGCTTTCTTT. This sequence encodes CASSPRGTGPEAFF.

This clone came up a few times. The chain combines TRBV27 with TRBJ1-2, with D unresolved. Trimming took off 6 bases at V and 2 bases at J, with 13 bases between the two ends. CDR1 is MNHEY, CDR2 SMNVEV, per germline (reference sequence). The CDR3 has 14 residues. CDR3: CASSRSATNYGYTF. DNA for the CDR3: TGTGCCAGCAGCCGCAGTGCCACGAACTATGGCTACACCTTC.

This clone was observed a handful of times. The chain couples TRBV6-1 to TRBJ2-2, with D maybe TRBD1 (6 bases). The CDR3 has 15 amino acids. Trimming shortened V by 4 bases and J by 1 base, and 10 bases separated the two germline ends. Germline V gene data show CDR1 as MNHNS and CDR2 as SASEGT. The chain's CDR3 is CASSASGQNTGELFF. The CDR3 DNA sequence: TGTGCCAGCAGTGCCTCGGGACAGAACACCGGGGAGCTGTTTTTT.

The chain combines TRBV6-5 with TRBJ2-3; no firm D call. Trimming cost V 4 bases and J 2 bases, with 10 bases left between them. CDR3 size: 14 residues. The germline V gene has CDR1 MNHEY and CDR2 SVGAGI. CDR3 nucleotide sequence: TGTGCCAGCAGTTTCGACTGGGACACAGATACGCAGTATTTT. Its translation: CASSFDWDTDTQYF.

The chain links TRBV29-1 to TRBJ2-1, with unresolved D. The CDR3 runs to 14 residues. The germline gives CDR1 SQVTM, CDR2 ANQGSEA. Trimming removed 7 bases at V and 8 bases at J, with 21 bases between. The CDR3 nucleotides are TGCAGCGGAACCTCTCCGCTGACATCAGATGAGCAGTTCTTC. Protein: CSGTSPLTSDEQFF.

As regards this clone: Its ends do not fully match the called genes, so a read error is possible. This rearrangement joins TRBV6-1 to TRBJ2-5; D might be TRBD2 (5 bases). The CDR3 has 14 amino acids. Germline values: CDR1 MNHNS, CDR2 SASEGT. The CDR3: CASSGSGMQGTQYF. Written as DNA, the CDR3 is TGTGCCAGCAGTGGATCGGGGATGCAAGGGACCCAGTACTTC.

This clone was recorded only once. This sequence joins TRBV13 and TRBJ2-2, with TRBD2 identical over 12 bases. With V trimmed by 0 bases and J by 6 bases, 5 bases remained unmatched. Germline V gene lookup returns CDR1 PRHDT and CDR2 FYEKMQ (reference sequence). The CDR3 has 17 amino acids. CDR3 protein: CASSLGRLAGEAGELFF. CDR3 bases: TGTGCCAGCAGCTTAGGCCGACTAGCGGGAGAGGCCGGGGAGCTGTTTTTT.

The chain links TRBV4-3 to TRBJ2-1, with 8 bases lining up with TRBD1. The V gene's germline CDR1 is LGHNA and CDR2 YSLEER. The ends lost 0 bases at V and 1 base at J; junction bases unmatched: 8. The CDR3 length is 18 residues. The CDR3: CASSQDVPGGLSYNEQFF. The CDR3 nucleotides are TGCGCCAGCAGCCAAGATGTCCCAGGGGGCCTGTCCTACAATGAGCAGTTCTTC.

This clone came up a few times. The rearrangement links TRBV6-5 to TRBJ1-5; D is unclear. Trimming took off 6 bases at V and 3 bases at J, with 9 bases between the two ends. This CDR3 has 13 amino acids. CDR1 MNHEY and CDR2 SVGAGI come from the germline V gene. The CDR3 loop reads CASSHGFNQPQHF. DNA of the CDR3: TGTGCCAGCAGCCACGGATTCAATCAGCCCCAGCATTTT.

The chain links TRBV5-8 to TRBJ1-5; D is unclear. Germline CDR1 reads SGHTS; CDR2 reads YDEGEE. The CDR3 spans 13 residues. V lost 1 base to trimming and J lost 6 bases, with 8 bases between them. The CDR3 nucleotides are TGTGCCAGCAGCTTGATCGCGGCTCAGCCCCAGCATTTT. This gives the protein CASSLIAAQPQHF.

This clone was picked up one time. The rearrangement uses TRBV29-1 and TRBJ2-7, with D unclear. This CDR3 comprises 14 residues. From germline, CDR1 is SQVTM and CDR2 ANQGSEA. V was clipped by 3 bases and J by 7 bases, with 19 bases between them. CDR3 sequence reads: CSVDIVVSGGEQYF. DNA of the CDR3: TGCAGCGTTGATATTGTGGTATCCGGCGGAGAGCAGTACTTC.

The rearrangement joins TRBV30 to TRBJ1-1; 7 positions agree with TRBD1. CDR3 length: 15 residues. The J segment lost 6 bases and the V segment lost 2 bases, leaving 12 bases of the junction unmatched. The germline V gene has CDR1 GTSNPN and CDR2 SVGIG (reference sequence). The CDR3 region is CAWSPDRVRVAEAFF. The CDR3 DNA reads TGTGCCTGGAGTCCCGACAGGGTACGAGTAGCTGAAGCTTTCTTT.

The chain has TRBV9 and TRBJ2-5, with 9 bases fitting TRBD1. The CDR3 runs to 13 residues. CDR1 is SGDLS and CDR2 is YYNGEE in the germline V gene. V trimming: 3 bases; J trimming: 5 bases; junction bases outside the gene matches: 2. The CDR3 spells CASSAGTGETQYF. CDR3 sequence (DNA): TGTGCCAGCAGCGCCGGGACAGGGGAGACCCAGTACTTC.

The chain combines TRBV27 with TRBJ2-3, with TRBD1 identical over 9 bases. There are 13 residues in the CDR3. V lost 6 bases and J lost 6; bases outside the gene matches: 4. The germline gives CDR1 MNHEY, CDR2 SMNVEV (reference sequence). In nucleotides, the CDR3 is TGTGCCAGCAGGCTACAGGGGGCGGATACGCAGTATTTT. The encoded protein is CASRLQGADTQYF.

This chain connects TRBV7-9 to TRBJ1-1; D is unresolved. V dropped 0 bases and J dropped 2 bases, with 10 bases sitting between them. CDR1 is SEHNR and CDR2 is FQNEAQ in the germline V gene (reference sequence). The CDR3 runs to 15 residues. In nucleotides, the CDR3 is TGTGCCAGCAGCTTAGCGCTCGCGGGAAACACTGAAGCTTTCTTT. It is translated as CASSLALAGNTEAFF.

This clone was observed a few times. This chain joins TRBV5-6 and TRBJ1-1; D not certain. This CDR3 comprises 14 residues. Germline values: CDR1 SGHDT, CDR2 YYEEEE. V was trimmed by 4 bases and J by 4 bases, leaving 14 bases between them. The CDR3 spells CASSLRVGGTEAFF. The CDR3 coding sequence is TGTGCCAGCAGCCTCCGGGTGGGCGGCACTGAAGCTTTCTTT.

The chain carries TRBV5-4 and TRBJ2-7; D is ambiguous. V lost 0 bases and J 0 bases, leaving 13 bases between the germline ends. Per germline, CDR1 SGHNT and CDR2 YYREEE (reference sequence). This CDR3 has 16 residues. Written as DNA, the CDR3 is TGTGCCAGCAGCTTGGCTGGGCCCCTGAGCTCCTACGAGCAGTACTTC. It translates to CASSLAGPLSSYEQYF.

This clone was seen a few times. V and J are TRBV15 and TRBJ2-1; D not certain. Germline V gene data show CDR1 as LNHNV and CDR2 as YYDKDF (reference sequence). V gave up 5 bases and J gave up 0 bases, with 8 bases separating them. The CDR3 is 14 residues long. CDR3 region: CATSYSSSYNEQFF. In DNA, the CDR3 is TGTGCCACCAGCTACAGCAGCTCCTACAATGAGCAGTTCTTC.

The chain is built from TRBV29-1 and TRBJ2-7, with D perhaps being TRBD1 or TRBD2 (5 bases each). This CDR3 contains 12 residues. V lost 0 bases and J lost 6, with 9 bases in between. Germline assignment: CDR1 SQVTM and CDR2 ANQGSEA. The CDR3 loop is CSVEDGTVEQYF. The CDR3, as DNA: TGCAGCGTTGAAGATGGGACGGTCGAGCAGTACTTC.

The chain employs TRBV5-5 and TRBJ1-6, with D possibly TRBD1 on 5 matching bases. This CDR3 is built from 15 residues. CDR1 SGHKS and CDR2 YYEKEE come from the germline V gene (reference sequence). V dropped 4 bases and J dropped 7 bases, with 15 bases sitting between them. The CDR3 is CASSQVRGVNSPLHF. In DNA form, the CDR3 reads TGTGCCAGCAGCCAGGTTAGGGGTGTAAATTCACCCCTCCACTTT.

This chain connects TRBV27 to TRBJ1-2, with TRBD1 identical over 10 bases. Germline V gene lookup returns CDR1 MNHEY and CDR2 SMNVEV (reference sequence). The V gene end was trimmed by 2 bases and the J gene end by 8 bases; junction bases not matched to a gene: 5. This CDR3 region has 14 residues. CDR3 nucleotides: TGTGCCAGCAGTTTAGTAGGGACAGGGGTCGGCTACACCTTC. Protein product: CASSLVGTGVGYTF.

The rearrangement uses TRBV19 and TRBJ1-4, with D perhaps TRBD1 (6 bases). Germline V CDR1 and CDR2: LNHDA, SQIVND (reference sequence). Trimming left V 6 bases short and J 7 bases short, with 12 bases between. CDR3 length equals 13 residues. This chain's CDR3 is CASSRTGTEKLFF. The CDR3 DNA reads as TGTGCCAGTAGCAGAACAGGGACTGAAAAACTGTTTTTT.

The V call is TRBV5-1, the J call TRBJ2-3, with 13 nucleotides matching TRBD2. Per the germline V gene, CDR1 is SGHRS and CDR2 is YFSETQ. The J segment lost 6 bases and the V segment lost 4 bases, leaving 11 bases of the junction unmatched. The CDR3 runs 17 residues. This CDR3 reads CASSRGLAGTPRDTQYF. CDR3 in DNA: TGCGCCAGCAGCCGGGGACTAGCGGGGACACCCCGGGATACGCAGTATTTT.

The chain employs TRBV27 and TRBJ1-2; a weak D match, TRBD1 (5 bases). The V gene lost 4 bases and the J gene lost 0 bases, with 15 bases spanning the gap. The CDR3 covers 16 residues. Germline loops: CDR1 MNHEY, CDR2 SMNVEV (reference sequence). CDR3 nucleotide sequence: TGTGCCAGCAGTTCACCAGGGACCGATTCTAACTATGGCTACACCTTC. It yields the protein CASSSPGTDSNYGYTF.

The CDR3 reads CASSFLADLSGANVLTF. For the CDR3, the DNA is TGTGCCAGCAGTTTTCTTGCGGACCTCTCTGGGGCCAACGTCCTGACTTTC. V is TRBV27 and J is TRBJ2-6; D gene unclear. The germline V gene has CDR1 MNHEY and CDR2 SMNVEV (reference sequence). This CDR3 region has 17 residues. V was trimmed by 3 bases and J by 0 bases, leaving 12 bases between them.

This chain joins TRBV25-1 and TRBJ1-2, with D possibly matching TRBD1 (5 bases). The CDR3 covers 12 residues. V lost 8 bases, J lost 6 bases, and 13 bases lay in between. Per the germline V gene, CDR1 is MGHDK and CDR2 is SYGVNS. In DNA, the CDR3 is TGTGCCAGCTCCGGGGGGTTCCATGGCTACACCTTC. Its protein is CASSGGFHGYTF.

This chain uses TRBV7-2 with TRBJ2-5; D ambiguous. Trimming shortened V by 2 bases and J by 5 bases, and 9 bases separated the two germline ends. Germline V CDR1 and CDR2: SGHTA, FQGNSA. The CDR3 runs 13 residues. In DNA, the CDR3 is TGTGCCAGCAGCTTACAAATGAGGGAGACCCAGTACTTC. Amino acid sequence: CASSLQMRETQYF.

The CDR3 coding sequence is TGTGCCAGCAGTCCGGACAGGGACCAGCCCCAGCATTTT. It yields the protein CASSPDRDQPQHF. V usage is TRBV6-5 and J usage is TRBJ1-5, with 8 bases lining up with TRBD1. Germline V gene data show CDR1 as MNHEY and CDR2 as SVGAGI. Trimming took 5 bases from V and 7 from J; bases not matched to a gene: 4. This CDR3 has 13 amino acids.